The sequence of this TCR beta chain was determined in a study of blood T cell repertoires in COVID-19. For the study at large: Sites across the United States, Italy and Spain contributed samples from acute and convalescent COVID-19.

J lost 4 bases, V lost 3 bases, and 18 bases had no gene match. The V gene's germline CDR1 is SGHNT and CDR2 YYREEE (reference sequence). The CDR3 totals 18 residues. Sequenced by immunoSEQ multiplex PCR; TCRdb stores in-frame clones only, minus some. The sample has roughly 400,000 clones, 90% seen once. The TCR originated in a man younger than 35 who had recovered from COVID-19. V is TRBV5-4 and J is TRBJ2-5; 7 bases agree with TRBD2. The specimen was PBMCs or T cells enriched from blood (not recorded which). The CDR3 sequence: CASSSDFFAGEGGETQYF. In DNA form, the CDR3 reads TGTGCCAGCAGCTCAGATTTTTTCGCGGGAGAGGGAGGAGAGACCCAGTACTTC.